This T cell receptor (beta chain) was identified in a study of T-cell reconstitution after alpha-beta-depleted transplantation in children. V lost 6 bases to trimming and J lost 0 bases, with 6 bases between them. CDR3 size: 12 residues. Study-wide points: Expanded clones from the graft, numbering several hundred, reportedly supplied alpha-beta T cells about two months after transplant. By one year post-transplant, T-cell counts and diversity largely arose from T cells that were newly produced. For some patients, TCRbeta diversity was high at day 60 because of recipient T cells and thymic progenitors that survived.

This clonotype was recorded many times. The antigen remains undetermined. It was with unique molecular identifiers that the TCRbeta library was prepared. Each CDR3 protein gets one entry after TCRdb re-called the PCR reads with MiXCR. The sample shows almost 500,000 distinct CDR3 sequences, 10% of them seen only once. Sample: PBMCs, taken before TCRalphabeta/CD19-depleted stem cell transplant. This sequence originates from a child under 10 years old with inherited bone marrow failure, due to receive a stem cell transplant. The chain couples TRBV12-3 or TRBV12-4 to TRBJ2-7, with unresolved D. CDR3 nucleotides: TGTGCCAGCAGACTATACTCCTACGAGCAGTACTTC. Translating gives CASRLYSYEQYF.